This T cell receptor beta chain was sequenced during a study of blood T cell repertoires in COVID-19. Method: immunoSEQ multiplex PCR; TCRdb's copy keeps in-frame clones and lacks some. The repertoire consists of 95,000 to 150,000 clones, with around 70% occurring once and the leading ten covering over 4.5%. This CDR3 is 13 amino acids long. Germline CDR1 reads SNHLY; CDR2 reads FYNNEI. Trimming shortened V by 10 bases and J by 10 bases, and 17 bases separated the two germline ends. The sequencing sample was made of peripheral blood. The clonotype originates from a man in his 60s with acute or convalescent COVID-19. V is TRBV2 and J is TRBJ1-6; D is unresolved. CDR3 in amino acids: CAIRGGPSSPLHF. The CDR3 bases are TGTGCCATCCGGGGTGGTCCTAGCTCACCCCTCCACTTT.